Listed below are T cell receptor beta chains from one sample, sequenced in a study of cytomegalovirus exposure and HLA in healthy donors. This table comes from immunoSEQ multiplex PCR, and its TCRdb copy is limited to in-frame clones, with some not included. The sample has more than 110,000 clones, about four fifths seen once. Sequenced sample: PBMCs. These receptor sequences come from a female donor in good health and CMV-seronegative. CDR3s include the opening cysteine and the closing phenylalanine or tryptophan. Each record gives: J gene, clone size, V gene, D gene, CDR3 DNA, CDR3 protein. A D gene is named only where the DNA matches it firmly. Where a row states a size, it is once, few, many or the class of an expanded clone; other rows omit it.

>TRBJ2-1|-|TRBV12-5|-
TGTGCTAGTGGTGGGGGACTCGGCTCCTACAATGAGCAGTTCTTC
CASGGGLGSYNEQFF
>TRBJ1-4|many|TRBV18|-
TGTGCCAGCGCGGGCCGAATTAATGAAAAACTGTTTTTT
CASAGRINEKLFF
>TRBJ2-5|-|TRBV7-6|TRBD1
TGTGCCAGCAGCTTAGGCCTAGGGGGCGGGGAGACCCAGTACTTC
CASSLGLGGGETQYF
>TRBJ2-1|-|TRBV19|TRBD2
TGTGCCAGTAGTCCGACTAGCGGGAGCTCCTACAATGAGCAGTTCTTC
CASSPTSGSSYNEQFF
>TRBJ2-6|-|TRBV30|TRBD2
TGTGCCTGGAATAGCGGGAGTCTCTCAGGGGCCAACGTCCTGACTTTC
CAWNSGSLSGANVLTF
>TRBJ1-1|-|TRBV30|-
TGTGCCTGGAACGTCAGGATGAACACTGAAGCTTTCTTT
CAWNVRMNTEAFF
>TRBJ1-3|-|TRBV6-5|-
TGTGCCAGCAGTTCTTTGACAGAGCTCTCTGGAAACACCATATATTTT
CASSSLTELSGNTIYF
>TRBJ2-7|-|TRBV4-1|TRBD2
TGCGCCAGCAGCCCAGCGGGAGGGCGAGAGCAGTACTTC
CASSPAGGREQYF
>TRBJ2-3|once|TRBV28|-
TGTGCCAGCAGCCGCAGTTTAAGCACAGATACGCAGTATTTT
CASSRSLSTDTQYF
>TRBJ1-2|-|TRBV6-1|TRBD1
TGTGCCAGCAGTGTATCGCAGGGGGTTCGCTACACCTTC
CASSVSQGVRYTF
>TRBJ2-5|-|TRBV7-2|-
TGTGCCAGCAGCTTAAGCGTCCAAGAGACCCAGTACTTC
CASSLSVQETQYF
>TRBJ2-3|-|TRBV25-1|-
TGTGCCAGCAGGGCGGAGGGCACAGATACGCAGTATTTT
CASRAEGTDTQYF
>TRBJ2-7|-|TRBV27|TRBD1
TGTGCCAGCACGAGACAGGGAAGCTACGAGCAGTACTTC
CASTRQGSYEQYF
>TRBJ1-2|-|TRBV15|-
TGTGCCACCAGCAGAGATCGACAGTACTATGGCTACACCTTC
CATSRDRQYYGYTF